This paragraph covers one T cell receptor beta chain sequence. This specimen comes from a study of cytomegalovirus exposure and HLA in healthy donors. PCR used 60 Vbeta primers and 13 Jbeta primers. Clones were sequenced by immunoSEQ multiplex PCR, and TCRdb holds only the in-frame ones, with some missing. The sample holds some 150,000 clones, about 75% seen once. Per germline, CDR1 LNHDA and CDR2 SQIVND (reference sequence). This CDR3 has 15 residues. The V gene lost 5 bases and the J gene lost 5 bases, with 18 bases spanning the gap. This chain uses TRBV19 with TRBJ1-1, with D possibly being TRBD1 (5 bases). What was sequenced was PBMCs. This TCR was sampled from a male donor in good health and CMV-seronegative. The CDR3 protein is CASSGRKIGGTEAFF. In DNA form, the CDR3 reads TGTGCCAGTAGTGGGAGGAAGATCGGGGGGACTGAAGCTTTCTTT.